This T cell receptor (beta chain) was identified in a study of OX40 agonist ivuxolimab in advanced cancers. Turning to the study itself: Every 2 weeks, patients got intravenous ivuxolimab at one of six dose levels (0.01-10 mg/kg). Under the entry rules, prior anti-PD-1, anti-PD-L1 or anti-CTLA-4 therapy was allowed, and approximately 40% had some. Dose-escalation patients' cancers were hepatocellular carcinoma, melanoma, renal cell or head and neck cancer.

Profiled with immunoSEQ multiplex PCR; TCRdb holds only in-frame clones, not every one. The table has about 58,000 clones, roughly 80% seen once. Looked up from germline, CDR1 is SGDLS and CDR2 is YYNGEE. The CDR3 sequence is 15 residues long. After removal of 0 bases from V and 7 bases from J, the junction contained 8 bases not matched to a gene. On cycle 4 day 1 and cycle 7 day 1, as well as at baseline, blood was sampled. The V call is TRBV9, the J call TRBJ2-7, with 9 bases identical to TRBD1. Sequences were derived from CD4+ or CD8+ T cells sorted from blood, sampled in a trial of the OX40 agonist ivuxolimab. This sequence originates from an adult with an advanced solid tumor such as melanoma, head and neck, liver or kidney cancer. CDR3 amino acids: CASSVEEDRGGEQYF. The DNA of the CDR3 is TGTGCCAGCAGCGTAGAAGAGGACAGGGGTGGAGAGCAGTACTTC.